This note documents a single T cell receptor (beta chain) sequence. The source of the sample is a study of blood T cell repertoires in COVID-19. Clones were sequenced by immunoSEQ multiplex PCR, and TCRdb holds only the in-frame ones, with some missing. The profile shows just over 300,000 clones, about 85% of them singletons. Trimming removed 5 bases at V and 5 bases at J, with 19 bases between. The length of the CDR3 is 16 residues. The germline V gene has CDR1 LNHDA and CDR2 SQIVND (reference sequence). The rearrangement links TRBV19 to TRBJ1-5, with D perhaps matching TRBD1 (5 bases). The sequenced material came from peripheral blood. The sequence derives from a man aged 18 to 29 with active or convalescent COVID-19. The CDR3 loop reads CASSSTLGGFDQPQHF. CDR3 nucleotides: TGTGCCAGTAGTTCCACTCTGGGGGGTTTCGATCAGCCCCAGCATTTT.